This section outlines one T cell receptor (beta chain) sequence together with its context. The antigen remains undetermined. Germline CDR1 KGHDR, CDR2 SFDVKD. V was cut by 1 base and J by 7 bases, with 1 base left in between. The CDR3 extends over 11 amino acids. The data belong to a study of post-analysis software for immune sequencing data. Study-wide results and limits: TRBV5-6, TRBV5-1 and TRBV20-1 belonged to a set of five TRBV segments that were more frequent in patients than controls. Co-batched samples clustered tightly together by F measure.

Unique molecular identifiers featured in each of the TCR beta cDNA libraries. Yield was roughly 500,000 cDNA molecules from 1 to 10 million T cells. TCRdb reanalysed the PCR reads using MiXCR and keeps one entry per CDR3 protein. The sample carries roughly 400,000 distinct CDR3 sequences, 30% to 40% recorded once. Material: blood. The TCR was taken from a girl between 2 and 10 years old with multiple sclerosis. V and J are TRBV24-1 and TRBJ2-4, with D unresolved. The CDR3 region is CATSDFNIQYF. The CDR3 DNA reads as TGTGCCACCAGTGATTTCAACATTCAGTACTTC.